This entry features one T cell receptor beta chain sequence. Antigen specificity is unknown. The sample is drawn from a study of T cells in narcolepsy. Germline lookup yields CDR1 MDHEN and CDR2 SYDVKM. The CDR3 has 13 residues. Trimming removed 5 bases from V and 8 bases from J; junction bases left unmatched: 5. The table came from immunoSEQ multiplex PCR; TCRdb's copy has only in-frame clones and leaves some out. The profile shows 25,000 to 35,000 clones, around 86% of them singletons. Overall study findings and caveats: In some patient and control memory CD4+ samples, autoreactive clones were absent.

This TCR came from a human donor with narcolepsy. The gene calls are TRBV28 and TRBJ1-2, with 10 bases lining up with TRBD1. Sequencing was carried out using CD45RA- memory CD4+ T cells from PBMCs. The CDR3 region is CASSLGTGVGYTF. The CDR3 DNA sequence: TGTGCCAGCAGTCTTGGGACAGGGGTCGGCTACACCTTC.